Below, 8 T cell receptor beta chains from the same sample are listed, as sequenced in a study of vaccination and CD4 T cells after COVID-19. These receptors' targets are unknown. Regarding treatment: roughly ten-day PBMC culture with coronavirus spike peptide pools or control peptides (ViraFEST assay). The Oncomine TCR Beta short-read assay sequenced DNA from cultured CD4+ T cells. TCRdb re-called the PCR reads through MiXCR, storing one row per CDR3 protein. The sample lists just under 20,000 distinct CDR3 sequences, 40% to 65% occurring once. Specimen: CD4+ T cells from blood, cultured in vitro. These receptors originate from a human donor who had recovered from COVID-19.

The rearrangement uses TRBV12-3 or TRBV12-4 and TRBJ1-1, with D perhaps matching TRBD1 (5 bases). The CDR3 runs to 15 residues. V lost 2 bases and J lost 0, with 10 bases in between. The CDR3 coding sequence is TGTGCCAGCAGTTTACATGGCAGGGTGAACACTGAAGCTTTCTTT. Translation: CASSLHGRVNTEAFF.

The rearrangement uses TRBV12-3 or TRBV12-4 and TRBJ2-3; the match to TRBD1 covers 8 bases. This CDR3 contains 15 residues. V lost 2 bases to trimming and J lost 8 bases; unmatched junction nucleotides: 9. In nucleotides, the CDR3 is TGTGCCAGCAGTTTATCGTTCACAGGGGGTGGTACGCAGTATTTT. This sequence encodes CASSLSFTGGGTQYF.

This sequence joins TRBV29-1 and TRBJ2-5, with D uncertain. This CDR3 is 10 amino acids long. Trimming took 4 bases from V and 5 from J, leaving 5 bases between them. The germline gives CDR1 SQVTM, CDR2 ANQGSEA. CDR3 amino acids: CSVGRETQYF. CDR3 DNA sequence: TGCAGCGTTGGGCGGGAGACCCAGTACTTC.

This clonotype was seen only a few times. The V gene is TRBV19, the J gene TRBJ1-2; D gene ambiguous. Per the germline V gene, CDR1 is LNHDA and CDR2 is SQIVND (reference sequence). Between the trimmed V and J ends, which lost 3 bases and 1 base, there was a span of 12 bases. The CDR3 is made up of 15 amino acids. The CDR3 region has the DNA TGTGCCAGTAGTATGGGGAGGACGGGTAACTATGGCTACACCTTC. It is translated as CASSMGRTGNYGYTF. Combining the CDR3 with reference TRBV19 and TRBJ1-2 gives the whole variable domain DGGITQSPKYLFRKEGQNVTLSCEQNLNHDAMYWYRQDPGQGLRLIYYSQIVNDFQKGDIAEGYSVSREKKESFPLTVTSAQKNPTAFYLCASSMGRTGNYGYTFGSGTRLTVV.

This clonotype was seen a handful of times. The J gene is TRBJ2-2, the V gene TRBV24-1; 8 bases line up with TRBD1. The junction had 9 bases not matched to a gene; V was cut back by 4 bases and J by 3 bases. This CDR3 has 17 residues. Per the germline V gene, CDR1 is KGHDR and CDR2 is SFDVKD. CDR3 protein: CATSEPGQGVYTGELFF. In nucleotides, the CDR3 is TGTGCCACCAGTGAGCCCGGACAGGGAGTGTACACCGGGGAGCTGTTTTTT.

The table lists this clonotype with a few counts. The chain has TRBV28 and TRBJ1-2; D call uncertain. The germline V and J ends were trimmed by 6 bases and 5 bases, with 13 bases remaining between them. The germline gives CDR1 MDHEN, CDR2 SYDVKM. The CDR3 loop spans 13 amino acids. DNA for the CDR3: TGTGCCAGCAGGGCTCCCACCTCGTATGGCTACACCTTC. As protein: CASRAPTSYGYTF.

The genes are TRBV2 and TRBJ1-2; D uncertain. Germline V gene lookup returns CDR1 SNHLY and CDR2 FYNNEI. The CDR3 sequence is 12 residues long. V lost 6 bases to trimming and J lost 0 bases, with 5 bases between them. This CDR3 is CASRLTNYGYTF. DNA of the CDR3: TGTGCCAGCAGGCTAACTAACTATGGCTACACCTTC.

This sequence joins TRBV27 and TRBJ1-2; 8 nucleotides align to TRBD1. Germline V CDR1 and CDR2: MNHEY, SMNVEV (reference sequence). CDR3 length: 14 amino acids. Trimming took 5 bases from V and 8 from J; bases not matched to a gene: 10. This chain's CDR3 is CASSLEGRGLGYTF. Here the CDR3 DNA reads TGTGCCAGCAGTCTCGAGGGCAGGGGGCTCGGCTACACCTTC.